A single sample is the source of the 7 T cell receptor beta chains below, sequenced in a study of cytomegalovirus exposure and HLA in healthy donors. Primers for the PCR totalled 60 Vbeta and 13 Jbeta. Libraries were prepared by immunoSEQ multiplex PCR; TCRdb keeps only in-frame clonotypes and omits some of them. The sample yields approximately 100,000 clones, 77% seen once. Sequenced sample: PBMCs. The receptors here all came from a man between 40 and 49 years old in good health and CMV-seropositive.

This chain connects TRBV4-1 to TRBJ2-3; a possible D gene is TRBD1 (5 bases). V shed 3 bases and J shed 3 bases, with 10 bases lying between them. The CDR3 spans 14 residues. Germline loops: CDR1 MGHRA, CDR2 YSYEKL. CDR3 loop: CASSQGLGTDTQYF. The CDR3 nucleotides are TGCGCCAGCAGCCAGGGGCTGGGTACAGATACGCAGTATTTT.

The rearrangement links TRBV4-3 to TRBJ1-6; D unclear. Germline V CDR1 and CDR2: LGHNA, YSLEER. Trimming stripped 1 base from V and 0 bases from J, with 16 bases between. The CDR3 is 19 residues long. CDR3 amino acids: CASSQGVALMSSYNSPLHF. DNA for the CDR3: TGCGCCAGCAGCCAAGGTGTCGCTTTAATGAGCTCCTATAATTCACCCCTCCACTTT.

The chain has TRBV25-1 and TRBJ1-1, with D maybe TRBD1 (5 bases). Trimming left V 0 bases short and J 4 bases short, with 12 bases between. Germline lookup yields CDR1 MGHDK and CDR2 SYGVNS. CDR3 length equals 15 residues. CDR3 residues: CASSEYRGMGTEAFF. The CDR3, as DNA: TGTGCCAGCAGTGAATATCGGGGGATGGGCACTGAAGCTTTCTTT.

The rearrangement joins TRBV5-1 to TRBJ2-1, with no clear D. This CDR3 has 13 residues. The V gene's germline CDR1 is SGHRS and CDR2 YFSETQ. Trimming took 3 bases from V and 5 from J, leaving 9 bases between them. Here the CDR3 reads CASSSQVDNEQFF. The CDR3 bases are TGCGCCAGCAGCTCTCAGGTTGACAATGAGCAGTTCTTC.

V usage is TRBV5-1 and J usage is TRBJ2-5; D might be TRBD1 (6 bases). V lost 2 bases, J lost 2 bases, and 7 bases lay in between. The CDR3 loop spans 13 amino acids. Germline-derived CDR1 and CDR2 are SGHRS and YFSETQ. The CDR3 is CASSFGQQETQYF. DNA of the CDR3: TGCGCCAGCAGCTTCGGACAGCAAGAGACCCAGTACTTC.

The chain has TRBV5-1 and TRBJ2-5, with 8 positions matching TRBD1. The germline gives CDR1 SGHRS, CDR2 YFSETQ. Trimming cost V 0 bases and J 4 bases; bases outside gene matches: 2. The CDR3 contains 14 residues. The CDR3 sequence: CASSLETGAETQYF. The CDR3 nucleotides are TGCGCCAGCAGCTTGGAGACAGGGGCAGAGACCCAGTACTTC.

The CDR3 DNA is TGTGCCAGCAGCTTAAGGACAGTCAATCAGCCCCAGCATTTT. Protein: CASSLRTVNQPQHF. V and J are TRBV5-5 and TRBJ1-5; TRBD1 is a possible D gene (6 bases). This CDR3 region has 14 residues. Germline CDR1 and CDR2: SGHKS and YYEKEE (reference sequence). V was cut by 2 bases and J by 3 bases, with 9 bases left in between.